Following are 10 T cell receptor beta chains from one sample sequenced in a study of cytomegalovirus exposure and HLA in healthy donors. PCR involved 60 Vbeta and 13 Jbeta primers. Profiled with immunoSEQ multiplex PCR; TCRdb holds only in-frame clones, not every one. This repertoire shows 170,000 or so clones, 77% found once; its top ten account for about 1.4%. Sequenced: PBMCs. The source is a woman aged 25 to 39 in good health and CMV-seropositive.

This chain links TRBV9 with TRBJ2-7; 7 nucleotides match TRBD2. Germline values: CDR1 SGDLS, CDR2 YYNGEE. The CDR3 is 14 residues long. Germline trimming cut 2 bases from V and 1 base from J; bases unmatched to any gene: 3. The CDR3 DNA follows: TGTGCCAGCAGCGTCGGGGGGTTGTCCTACGAGCAGTACTTC. Amino acid sequence: CASSVGGLSYEQYF.

The gene calls are TRBV4-3 and TRBJ2-5; D is possibly TRBD1 (6 bases). V dropped 2 bases and J dropped 4 bases, with 11 bases sitting between them. This CDR3 spans 14 amino acids. CDR1 LGHNA and CDR2 YSLEER come from the germline V gene. The CDR3 sequence is CASSQSTGSETQYF. CDR3 coding DNA: TGCGCCAGCAGCCAATCCACAGGGTCAGAGACCCAGTACTTC.

This clone was observed once. The chain couples TRBV28 to TRBJ1-2, with TRBD1 matching over 7 bases. V lost 2 bases, J lost 7 bases, and 4 bases stayed unmatched. Per germline, CDR1 MDHEN and CDR2 SYDVKM. The CDR3 is made up of 13 amino acids. Written as DNA, the CDR3 is TGTGCCAGCAGTTTAGCCGGGACAGTTGGCTACACCTTC. It translates to CASSLAGTVGYTF.

There are a few counts of this clone. The chain recombines TRBV6-1 with TRBJ1-4, with 7 bases fitting TRBD1. The CDR3 is 14 amino acids. The junction had 5 bases not matched to a gene; V was cut back by 7 bases and J by 3 bases. Germline CDR1 is MNHNS and CDR2 is SASEGT. The DNA of the CDR3 is TGTGCCAGCACCCCGACAGGGTCTAATGAAAAACTGTTTTTT. It codes for CASTPTGSNEKLFF.

The V and J genes are TRBV7-2 and TRBJ1-1; 7 bases fit TRBD1. This CDR3 contains 15 residues. The germline gives CDR1 SGHTA, CDR2 FQGNSA. V lost 0 bases to trimming and J lost 9 bases; unmatched junction nucleotides: 10. For the CDR3, the DNA is TGTGCCAGCAGCTTAGCGCTTGAGGGGGCGCAGAAAGCTTTCTTT. The encoded protein is CASSLALEGAQKAFF.

The J gene is TRBJ1-1, the V gene TRBV10-3; perhaps TRBD1 as D (5 bases). Germline V lookup: CDR1 ENHRY, CDR2 SYGVKD. The CDR3 extends over 13 amino acids. Trimming left V 6 bases short and J 2 bases short, with 10 bases between. The CDR3 DNA follows: TGTGCCATCAGCCCTAGGGGAAACACTGAAGCTTTCTTT. This encodes CAISPRGNTEAFF.

V and J are TRBV6-5 and TRBJ1-6, with a possible D match to TRBD1 (5 bases). The germline gives CDR1 MNHEY, CDR2 SVGAGI. Trimming pared 8 bases from V and 16 bases from J, leaving 27 bases between. The CDR3 totals 15 residues. The CDR3 here is CASQQLAGKMGKLHF. The CDR3 region has the DNA TGTGCCAGCCAACAGCTGGCAGGGAAGATGGGGAAGCTCCACTTT.

This clone showed up just once. The V and J genes are TRBV2 and TRBJ2-7; 8 positions match TRBD1. The ends lost 8 bases at V and 2 bases at J; junction bases unmatched: 8. Per germline, CDR1 SNHLY and CDR2 FYNNEI. The CDR3 is made up of 14 amino acids. The CDR3 region is CASQDRASTYEQYF. The CDR3 nucleotides are TGTGCCAGCCAGGACAGGGCAAGTACCTACGAGCAGTACTTC.

This clone appeared a single time. The chain couples TRBV11-3 to TRBJ2-1, with 7 nucleotides matching TRBD2. Looked up from germline, CDR1 is SGHNT and CDR2 is YENEEA. The CDR3 has 13 residues. Germline trimming cut 0 bases from V and 12 bases from J; bases unmatched to any gene: 5. Here the CDR3 reads CASSLDVGGGQFF. The CDR3 DNA reads TGTGCCAGCAGCTTAGATGTTGGGGGGGGGCAGTTCTTC.

The chain recombines TRBV14 with TRBJ1-2; the match to TRBD1 covers 7 bases. J gave up 3 bases and V 2 bases, and 3 bases lay outside the gene matches. In germline, CDR1 is SGHDN, CDR2 FVKESK. This CDR3 has 14 residues. In DNA form, the CDR3 reads TGTGCCAGCAGCCAACACAGGGGCGACTATGGCTACACCTTC. It is translated as CASSQHRGDYGYTF. Using reference TRBV14 and TRBJ1-2 for the parts outside the CDR3, the full variable domain is EAGVTQFPSHSVIEKGQTVTLRCDPISGHDNLYWYRRVMGKEIKFLLHFVKESKQDESGMPNNRFLAERTGGTYSTLKVQPAELEDSGVYFCASSQHRGDYGYTFGSGTRLTVV.